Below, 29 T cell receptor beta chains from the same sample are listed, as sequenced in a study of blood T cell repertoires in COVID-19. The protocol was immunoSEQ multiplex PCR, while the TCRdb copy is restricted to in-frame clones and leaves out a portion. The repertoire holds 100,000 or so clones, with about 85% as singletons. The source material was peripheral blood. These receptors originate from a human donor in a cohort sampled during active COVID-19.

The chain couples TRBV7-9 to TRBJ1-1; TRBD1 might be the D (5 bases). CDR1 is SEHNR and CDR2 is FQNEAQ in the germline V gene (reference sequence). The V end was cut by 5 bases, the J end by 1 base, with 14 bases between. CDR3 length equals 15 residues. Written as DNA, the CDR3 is TGTGCCAGCAGCACGGGAGGGACCCGGAACACTGAAGCTTTCTTT. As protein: CASSTGGTRNTEAFF.

CDR3 in DNA: TGCGCCAGCAGCCAAGAAGCGTCGCGAGGGGGGGATGAAAAACTGTTTTTT. It yields the protein CASSQEASRGGDEKLFF. V and J are TRBV4-3 and TRBJ1-4; tentatively, D is TRBD1 (6 bases). The V and J ends lost 0 bases and 6 bases respectively, with 17 bases between them. The CDR3 extends over 17 amino acids. Germline CDR1 and CDR2: LGHNA and YSLEER.

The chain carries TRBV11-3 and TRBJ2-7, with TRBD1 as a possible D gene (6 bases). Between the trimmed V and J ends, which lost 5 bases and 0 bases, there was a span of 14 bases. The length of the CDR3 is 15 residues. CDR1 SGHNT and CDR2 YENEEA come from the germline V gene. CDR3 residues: CASSIRDILSYEQYF. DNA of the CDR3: TGTGCCAGCAGCATCCGGGACATCCTCTCCTACGAGCAGTACTTC.

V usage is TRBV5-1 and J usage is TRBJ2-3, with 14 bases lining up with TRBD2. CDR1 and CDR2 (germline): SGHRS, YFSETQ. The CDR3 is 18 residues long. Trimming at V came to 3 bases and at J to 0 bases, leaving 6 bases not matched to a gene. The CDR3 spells CASSSEGLAGGSTDTQYF. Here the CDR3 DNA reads TGCGCCAGCAGCTCCGAAGGACTAGCGGGAGGCAGCACAGATACGCAGTATTTT.

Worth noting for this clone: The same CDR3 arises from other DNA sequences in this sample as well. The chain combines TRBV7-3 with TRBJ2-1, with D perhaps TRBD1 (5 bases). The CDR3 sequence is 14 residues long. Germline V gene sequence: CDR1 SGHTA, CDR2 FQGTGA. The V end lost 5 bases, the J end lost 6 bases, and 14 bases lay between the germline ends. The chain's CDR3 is CASSPGQGSNEQFF. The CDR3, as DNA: TGTGCCAGCAGCCCAGGCCAGGGTAGCAATGAGCAGTTCTTC.

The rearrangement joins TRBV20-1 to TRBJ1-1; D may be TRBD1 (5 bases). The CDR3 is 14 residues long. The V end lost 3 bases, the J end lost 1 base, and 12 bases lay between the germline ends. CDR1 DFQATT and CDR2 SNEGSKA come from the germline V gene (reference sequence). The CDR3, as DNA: TGCAGTGCTAGTGGGTGGACAACGAACACTGAAGCTTTCTTT. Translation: CSASGWTTNTEAFF.

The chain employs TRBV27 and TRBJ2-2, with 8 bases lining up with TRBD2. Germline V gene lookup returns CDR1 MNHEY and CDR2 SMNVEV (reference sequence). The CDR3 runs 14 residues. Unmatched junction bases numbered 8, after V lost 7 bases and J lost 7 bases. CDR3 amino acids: CASKSGSIGGELFF. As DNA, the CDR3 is TGTGCCAGCAAAAGCGGGAGTATAGGCGGGGAGCTGTTTTTT.

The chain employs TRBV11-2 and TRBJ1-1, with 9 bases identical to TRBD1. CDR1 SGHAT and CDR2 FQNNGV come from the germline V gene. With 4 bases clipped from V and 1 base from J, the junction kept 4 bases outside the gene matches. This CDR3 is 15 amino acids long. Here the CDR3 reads CASSSSTGGNTEAFF. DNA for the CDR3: TGTGCCAGCAGCTCCTCGACAGGGGGGAACACTGAAGCTTTCTTT.

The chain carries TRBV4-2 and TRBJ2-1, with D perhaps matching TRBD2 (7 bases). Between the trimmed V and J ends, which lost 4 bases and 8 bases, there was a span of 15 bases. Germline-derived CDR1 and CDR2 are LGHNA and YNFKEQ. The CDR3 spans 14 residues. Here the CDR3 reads CASSRREGGDEQFF. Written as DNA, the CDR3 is TGTGCCAGCAGCCGGAGGGAGGGGGGCGATGAGCAGTTCTTC.

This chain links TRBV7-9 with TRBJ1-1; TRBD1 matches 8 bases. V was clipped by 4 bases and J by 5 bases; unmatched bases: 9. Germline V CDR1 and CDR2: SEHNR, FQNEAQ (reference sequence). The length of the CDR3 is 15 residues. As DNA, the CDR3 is TGTGCCAGCAGCTCTGTAGGGACAGGTAGTACTGAAGCTTTCTTT. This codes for CASSSVGTGSTEAFF.

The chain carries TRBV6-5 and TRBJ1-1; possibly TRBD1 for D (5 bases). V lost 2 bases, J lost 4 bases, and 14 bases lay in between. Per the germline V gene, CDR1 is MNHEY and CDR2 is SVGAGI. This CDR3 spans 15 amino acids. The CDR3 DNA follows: TGTGCCAGCAGTTACCGCCTCGGGGGTGGCACTGAAGCTTTCTTT. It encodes CASSYRLGGGTEAFF.

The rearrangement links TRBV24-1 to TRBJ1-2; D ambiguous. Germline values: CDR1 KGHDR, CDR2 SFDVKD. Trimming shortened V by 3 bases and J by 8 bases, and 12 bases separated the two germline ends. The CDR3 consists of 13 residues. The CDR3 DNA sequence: TGTGCCACCAGTGATCCTCGGGTACAAGGCTACACCTTC. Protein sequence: CATSDPRVQGYTF.

The CDR3 loop is CSVGEDTQYF. CDR3 sequence (DNA): TGCAGCGTTGGTGAGGATACGCAGTATTTT. V and J are TRBV29-1 and TRBJ2-3; no firm D call. Trimming left V 4 bases short and J 6 bases short, with 5 bases between. The germline V gene has CDR1 SQVTM and CDR2 ANQGSEA. The CDR3 is 10 residues long.

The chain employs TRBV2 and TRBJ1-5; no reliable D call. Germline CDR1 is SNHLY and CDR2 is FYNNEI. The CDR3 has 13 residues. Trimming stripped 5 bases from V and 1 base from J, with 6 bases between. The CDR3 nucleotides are TGTGCCAGCAGTATAGAAAGCAATCAGCCCCAGCATTTT. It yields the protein CASSIESNQPQHF.

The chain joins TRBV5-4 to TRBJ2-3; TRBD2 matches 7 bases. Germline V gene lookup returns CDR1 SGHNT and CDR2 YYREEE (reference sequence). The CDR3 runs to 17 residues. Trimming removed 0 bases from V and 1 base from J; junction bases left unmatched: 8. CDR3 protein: CASSLAGGAVGTDTQYF. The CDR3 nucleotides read TGTGCCAGCAGCTTGGCGGGAGGCGCGGTAGGCACAGATACGCAGTATTTT.

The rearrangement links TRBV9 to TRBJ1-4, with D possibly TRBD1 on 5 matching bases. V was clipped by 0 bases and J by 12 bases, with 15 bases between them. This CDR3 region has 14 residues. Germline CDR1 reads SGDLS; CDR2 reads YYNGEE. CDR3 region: CASSVGPGPGELFF. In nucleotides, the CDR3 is TGTGCCAGCAGCGTAGGACCCGGGCCGGGGGAACTGTTTTTT.

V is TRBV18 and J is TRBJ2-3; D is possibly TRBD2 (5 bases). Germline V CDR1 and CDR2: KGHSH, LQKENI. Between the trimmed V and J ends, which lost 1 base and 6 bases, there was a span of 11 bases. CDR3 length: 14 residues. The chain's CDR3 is CASSPLRDSDTQYF. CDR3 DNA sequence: TGTGCCAGCTCACCACTTCGGGATTCCGATACGCAGTATTTT.

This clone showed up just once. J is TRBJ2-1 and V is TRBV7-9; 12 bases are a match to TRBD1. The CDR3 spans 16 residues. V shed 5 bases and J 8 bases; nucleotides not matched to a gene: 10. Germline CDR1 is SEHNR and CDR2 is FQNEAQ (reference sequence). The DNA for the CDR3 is TGTGCCAGCAGCGACGAACGGGACAGGGGGCTTGATGAGCAGTTCTTC. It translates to CASSDERDRGLDEQFF.

The DNA of the CDR3 is TGTGCCAGCAGCCTCAGGGGCGCCCCGGAGACCCAGTACTTC. Translation: CASSLRGAPETQYF. This rearrangement joins TRBV5-4 to TRBJ2-5; D possibly corresponds to TRBD1 (6 bases). The CDR3 is 14 amino acids. Germline assignment: CDR1 SGHNT and CDR2 YYREEE (reference sequence). Trimming took off 4 bases at V and 5 bases at J, with 15 bases between the two ends.

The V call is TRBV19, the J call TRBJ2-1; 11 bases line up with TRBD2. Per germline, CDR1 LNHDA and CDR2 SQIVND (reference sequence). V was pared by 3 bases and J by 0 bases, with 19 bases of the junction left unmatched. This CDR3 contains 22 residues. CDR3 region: CASSIGGRGGVSGRGSYNEQFF. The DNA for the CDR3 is TGTGCCAGTAGTATTGGGGGGCGCGGGGGAGTTAGCGGGAGGGGCTCCTACAATGAGCAGTTCTTC.

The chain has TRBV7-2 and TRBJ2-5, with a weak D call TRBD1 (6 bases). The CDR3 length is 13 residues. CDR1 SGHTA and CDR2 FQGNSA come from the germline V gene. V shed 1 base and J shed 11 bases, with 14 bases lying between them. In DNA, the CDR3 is TGTGCCAGCAGCTTAGAGGGGGTTTCAGGGCAGTACTTC. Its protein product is CASSLEGVSGQYF. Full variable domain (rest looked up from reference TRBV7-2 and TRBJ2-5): GAGVSQSPSNKVTEKGKDVELRCDPISGHTALYWYRQSLGQGLEFLIYFQGNSAPDKSGLPSDRFSAERTGGSVSTLTIQRTQQEDSAVYLCASSLEGVSGQYFGPGTRLLVL.

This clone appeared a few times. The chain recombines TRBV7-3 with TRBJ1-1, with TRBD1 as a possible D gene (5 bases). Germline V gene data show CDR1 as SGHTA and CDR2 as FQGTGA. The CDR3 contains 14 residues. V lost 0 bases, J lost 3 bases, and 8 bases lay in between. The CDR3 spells CASSLTGADTEAFF. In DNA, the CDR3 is TGTGCCAGCAGCTTAACAGGGGCGGACACTGAAGCTTTCTTT.

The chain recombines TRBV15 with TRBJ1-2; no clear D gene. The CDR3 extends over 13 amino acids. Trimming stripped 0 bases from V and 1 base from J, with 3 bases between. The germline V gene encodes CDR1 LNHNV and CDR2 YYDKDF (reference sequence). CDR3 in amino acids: CATSRDSNYGYTF. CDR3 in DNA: TGTGCCACCAGCAGAGACAGTAACTATGGCTACACCTTC. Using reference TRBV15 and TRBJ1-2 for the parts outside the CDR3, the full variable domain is DAMVIQNPRYQVTQFGKPVTLSCSQTLNHNVMYWYQQKSSQAPKLLFHYYDKDFNNEADTPDNFQSRRPNTSFCFLDIRSPGLGDTAMYLCATSRDSNYGYTFGSGTRLTVV.

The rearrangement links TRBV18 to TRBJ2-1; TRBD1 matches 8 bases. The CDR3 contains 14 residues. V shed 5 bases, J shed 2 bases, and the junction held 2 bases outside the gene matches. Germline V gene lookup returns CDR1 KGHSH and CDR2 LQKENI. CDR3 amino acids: CASSGQGPYNEQFF. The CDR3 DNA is TGTGCCAGCTCAGGACAGGGTCCCTACAATGAGCAGTTCTTC. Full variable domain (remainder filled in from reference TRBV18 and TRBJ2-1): NAGVMQNPRHLVRRRGQEARLRCSPMKGHSHVYWYRQLPEEGLKFMVYLQKENIIDESGMPKERFSAEFPKEGPSILRIQQVVRGDSAAYFCASSGQGPYNEQFFGPGTRLTVL.

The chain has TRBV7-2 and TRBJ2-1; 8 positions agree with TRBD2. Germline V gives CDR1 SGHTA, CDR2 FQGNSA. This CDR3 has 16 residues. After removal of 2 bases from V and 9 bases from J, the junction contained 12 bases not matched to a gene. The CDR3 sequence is CASSLFAGGQGGEQFF. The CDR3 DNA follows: TGTGCCAGCAGCTTATTTGCGGGGGGTCAAGGAGGTGAGCAGTTCTTC.

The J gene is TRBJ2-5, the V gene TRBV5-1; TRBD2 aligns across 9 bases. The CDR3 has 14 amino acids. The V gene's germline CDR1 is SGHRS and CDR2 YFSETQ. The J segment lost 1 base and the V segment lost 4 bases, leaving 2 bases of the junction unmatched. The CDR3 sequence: CASSQTSGQETQYF. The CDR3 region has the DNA TGCGCCAGCAGCCAGACTAGCGGCCAAGAGACCCAGTACTTC.

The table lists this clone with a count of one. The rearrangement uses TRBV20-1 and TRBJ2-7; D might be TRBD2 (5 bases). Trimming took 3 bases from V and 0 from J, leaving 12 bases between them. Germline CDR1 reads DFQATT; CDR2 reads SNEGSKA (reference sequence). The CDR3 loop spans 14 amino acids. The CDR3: CSASPSGYSYEQYF. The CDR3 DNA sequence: TGCAGTGCTAGTCCCAGCGGTTACTCCTACGAGCAGTACTTC.

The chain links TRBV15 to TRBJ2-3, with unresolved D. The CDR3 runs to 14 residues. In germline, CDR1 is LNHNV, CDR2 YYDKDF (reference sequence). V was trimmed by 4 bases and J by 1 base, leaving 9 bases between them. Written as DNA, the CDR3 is TGTGCCACCAGCACCGCAGGTCGCACAGATACGCAGTATTTT. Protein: CATSTAGRTDTQYF.

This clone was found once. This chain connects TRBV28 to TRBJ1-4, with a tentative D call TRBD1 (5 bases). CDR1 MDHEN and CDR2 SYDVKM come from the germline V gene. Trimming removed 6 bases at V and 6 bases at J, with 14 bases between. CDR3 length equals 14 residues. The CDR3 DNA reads TGTGCCAGCAGCCGACAGTACGCGGATGAAAAACTGTTTTTT. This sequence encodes CASSRQYADEKLFF.